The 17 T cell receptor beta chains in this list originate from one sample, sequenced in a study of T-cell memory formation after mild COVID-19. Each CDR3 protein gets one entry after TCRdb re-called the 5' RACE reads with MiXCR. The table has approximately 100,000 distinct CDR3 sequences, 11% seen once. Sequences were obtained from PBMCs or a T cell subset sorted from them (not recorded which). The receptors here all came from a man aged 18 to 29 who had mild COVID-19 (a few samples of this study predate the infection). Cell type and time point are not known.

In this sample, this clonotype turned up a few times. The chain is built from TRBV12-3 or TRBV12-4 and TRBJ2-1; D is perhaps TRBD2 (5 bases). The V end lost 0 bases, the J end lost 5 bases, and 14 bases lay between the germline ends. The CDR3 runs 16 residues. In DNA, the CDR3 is TGTGCCAGCAGTTTAGCGTGGAGGTTCCGGAACAATGAGCAGTTCTTC. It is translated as CASSLAWRFRNNEQFF.

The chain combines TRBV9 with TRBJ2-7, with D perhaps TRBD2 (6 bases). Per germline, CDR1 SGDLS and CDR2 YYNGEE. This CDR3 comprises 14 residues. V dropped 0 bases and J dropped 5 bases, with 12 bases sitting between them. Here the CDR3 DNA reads TGTGCCAGCAGCGTAGGGAGGGCTTTCGACGAGCAGTACTTC. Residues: CASSVGRAFDEQYF.

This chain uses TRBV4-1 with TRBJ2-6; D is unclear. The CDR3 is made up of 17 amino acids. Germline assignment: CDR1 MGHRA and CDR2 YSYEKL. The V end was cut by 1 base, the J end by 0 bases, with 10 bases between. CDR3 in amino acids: CASSQGLPDSGANVLTF. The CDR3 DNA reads TGCGCCAGCAGCCAAGGACTCCCAGACTCTGGGGCCAACGTCCTGACTTTC.

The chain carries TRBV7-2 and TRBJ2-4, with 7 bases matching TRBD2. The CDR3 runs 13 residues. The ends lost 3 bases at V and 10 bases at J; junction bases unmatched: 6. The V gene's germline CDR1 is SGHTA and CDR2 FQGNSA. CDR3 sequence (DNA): TGTGCCAGCAGCTTGGCTAGCGGACCGATTCAGTACTTC. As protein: CASSLASGPIQYF.

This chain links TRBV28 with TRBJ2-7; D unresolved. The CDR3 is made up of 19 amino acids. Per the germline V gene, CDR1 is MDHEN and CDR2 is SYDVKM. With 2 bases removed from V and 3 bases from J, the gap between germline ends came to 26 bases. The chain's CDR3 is CASSLNLGRTPHFYYEQYV. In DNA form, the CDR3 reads TGTGCCAGCAGTTTAAACCTAGGCCGAACCCCGCACTTTTACTACGAGCAGTACGTC.

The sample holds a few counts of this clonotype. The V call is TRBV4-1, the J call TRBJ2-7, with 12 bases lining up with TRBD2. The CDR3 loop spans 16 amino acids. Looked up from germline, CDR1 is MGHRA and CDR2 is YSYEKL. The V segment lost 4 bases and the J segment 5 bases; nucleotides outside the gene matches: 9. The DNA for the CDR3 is TGCGCCAGCAGCCCCAGAAGTTCTAGCGGGGGGGACGAGCAGTACTTC. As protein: CASSPRSSSGGDEQYF.

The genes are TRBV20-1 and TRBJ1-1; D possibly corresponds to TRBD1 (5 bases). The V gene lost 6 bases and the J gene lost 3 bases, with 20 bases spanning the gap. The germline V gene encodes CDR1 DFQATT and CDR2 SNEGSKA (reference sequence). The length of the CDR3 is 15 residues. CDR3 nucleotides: TGCAGTGCCACTCGGGACCGTGTGAGCTACACTGAAGCTTTCTTT. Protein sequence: CSATRDRVSYTEAFF.

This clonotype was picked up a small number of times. CDR3 residues: CASSEAAGGKDTQYF. The CDR3 DNA follows: TGTGCCAGCAGCGAAGCCGCAGGGGGAAAGGATACGCAGTATTTT. V usage is TRBV7-2 and J usage is TRBJ2-3, with TRBD1 matching over 7 bases. CDR1 SGHTA and CDR2 FQGNSA come from the germline V gene. The CDR3 covers 15 residues. V gave up 5 bases and J gave up 6 bases; unmatched junction bases: 11.

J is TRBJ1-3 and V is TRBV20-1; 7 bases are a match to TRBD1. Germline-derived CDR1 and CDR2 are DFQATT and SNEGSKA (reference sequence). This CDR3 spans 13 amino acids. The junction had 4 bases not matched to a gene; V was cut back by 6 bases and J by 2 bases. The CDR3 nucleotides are TGCAGTGCACAAACAGGGGCTGGAAACACCATATATTTT. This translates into CSAQTGAGNTIYF.

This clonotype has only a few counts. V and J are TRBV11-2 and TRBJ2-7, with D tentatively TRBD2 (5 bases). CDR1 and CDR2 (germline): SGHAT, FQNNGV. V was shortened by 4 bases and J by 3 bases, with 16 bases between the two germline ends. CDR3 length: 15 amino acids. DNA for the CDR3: TGTGCCAGCAGCTATAGCGAGGGAAGGGACTACGAGCAGTACTTC. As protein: CASSYSEGRDYEQYF.

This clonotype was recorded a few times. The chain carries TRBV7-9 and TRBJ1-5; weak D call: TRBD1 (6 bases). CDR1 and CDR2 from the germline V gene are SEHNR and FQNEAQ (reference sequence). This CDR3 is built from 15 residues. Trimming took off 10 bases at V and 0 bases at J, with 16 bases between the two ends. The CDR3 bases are TGTGCCACCGAACCACAGGGTGTTAGCAATCAGCCCCAGCATTTT. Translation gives CATEPQGVSNQPQHF.

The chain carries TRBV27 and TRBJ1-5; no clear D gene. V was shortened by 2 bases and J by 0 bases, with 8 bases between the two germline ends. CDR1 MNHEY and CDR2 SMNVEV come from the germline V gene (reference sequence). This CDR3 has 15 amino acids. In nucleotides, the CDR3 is TGTGCCAGCAGTTTAATAGGCCGTAGCAATCAGCCCCAGCATTTT. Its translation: CASSLIGRSNQPQHF.

The CDR3 DNA sequence: TGTGCCACTTCCGGACAGGGCTCACCCCTCCACTTT. It specifies CATSGQGSPLHF. V usage is TRBV2 and J usage is TRBJ1-6; 8 nucleotides align to TRBD1. Per germline, CDR1 SNHLY and CDR2 FYNNEI. The CDR3 extends over 12 amino acids. The trim removed 10 bases at V and 10 bases at J, leaving 6 bases unmatched.

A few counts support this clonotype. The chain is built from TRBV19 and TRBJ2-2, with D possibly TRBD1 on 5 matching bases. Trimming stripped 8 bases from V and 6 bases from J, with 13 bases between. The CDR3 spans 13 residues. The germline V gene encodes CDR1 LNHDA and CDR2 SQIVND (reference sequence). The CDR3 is CASSTSGSGELFF. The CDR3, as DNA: TGTGCCAGTTCTACCTCAGGGTCCGGGGAGCTGTTTTTT. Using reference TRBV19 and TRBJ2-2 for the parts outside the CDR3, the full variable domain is DGGITQSPKYLFRKEGQNVTLSCEQNLNHDAMYWYRQDPGQGLRLIYYSQIVNDFQKGDIAEGYSVSREKKESFPLTVTSAQKNPTAFYLCASSTSGSGELFFGEGSRLTVL.

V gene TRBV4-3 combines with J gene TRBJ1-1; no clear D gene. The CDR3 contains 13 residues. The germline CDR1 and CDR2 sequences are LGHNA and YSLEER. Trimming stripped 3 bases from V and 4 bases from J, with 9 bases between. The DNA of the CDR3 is TGCGCCAGCAGCCAGGCCTGGGGCACTGAAGCTTTCTTT. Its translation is CASSQAWGTEAFF.

This CDR3 reads CASSQVLAGGSTDTQYF. CDR3 DNA sequence: TGCGCCAGCAGCCAAGTATTAGCGGGTGGTAGCACAGATACGCAGTATTTT. The chain joins TRBV4-1 to TRBJ2-3; 7 bases map to TRBD2. The length of the CDR3 is 17 residues. Germline CDR1 reads MGHRA; CDR2 reads YSYEKL. With 1 base clipped from V and 0 bases from J, the junction kept 7 bases outside the gene matches.

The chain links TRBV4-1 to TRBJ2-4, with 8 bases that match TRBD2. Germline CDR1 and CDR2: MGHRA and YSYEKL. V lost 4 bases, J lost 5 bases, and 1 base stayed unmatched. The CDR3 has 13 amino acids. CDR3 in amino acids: CASSPGGENIQYF. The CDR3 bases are TGCGCCAGCAGCCCGGGGGGGGAAAACATTCAGTACTTC.